The next 15 T cell receptor beta chains were all read from a single sample in a study of blood T cell repertoires in COVID-19. Clones were sequenced by immunoSEQ multiplex PCR, and TCRdb holds only the in-frame ones, with some missing. The sample records roughly 90,000 clones, 85% being singletons. The sample consisted of peripheral blood. All receptors come from an elderly man with acute or convalescent COVID-19.

The chain recombines TRBV19 with TRBJ2-1; weak D call: TRBD1 (6 bases). The V and J ends lost 4 bases and 3 bases respectively, with 7 bases between them. The germline V gene has CDR1 LNHDA and CDR2 SQIVND (reference sequence). The CDR3 is 13 residues long. CDR3 in amino acids: CASSRTDYNEQFF. The DNA for the CDR3 is TGTGCCAGTAGTAGGACAGACTACAATGAGCAGTTCTTC.

Only one count was recorded for this clone. The rearrangement links TRBV19 to TRBJ2-5; 11 bases agree with TRBD1. Germline V gives CDR1 LNHDA, CDR2 SQIVND (reference sequence). The CDR3 sequence is 15 residues long. With V trimmed by 6 bases and J by 3 bases, 6 bases remained unmatched. CDR3 DNA sequence: TGTGCCAGTAGCTCCCAGGGACAGGGGGAAGAGACCCAGTACTTC. Translation gives CASSSQGQGEETQYF.

The chain recombines TRBV4-2 with TRBJ2-1; 15 bases align to TRBD2. CDR1 and CDR2 from the germline V gene are LGHNA and YNFKEQ. The CDR3 contains 17 residues. V shed 5 bases and J 9 bases; nucleotides not matched to a gene: 11. CDR3 residues: CASSEVGLAGGGIEQFF. Written as DNA, the CDR3 is TGTGCCAGCAGCGAAGTGGGACTAGCGGGAGGTGGGATTGAGCAGTTCTTC.

The chain employs TRBV30 and TRBJ2-7; no firm D call. Trimming left V 2 bases short and J 0 bases short, with 5 bases between. From germline, CDR1 is GTSNPN and CDR2 SVGIG (reference sequence). CDR3 length equals 12 residues. CDR3 bases: TGTGCCTGGAGTTCCAACTCCTACGAGCAGTACTTC. Translating gives CAWSSNSYEQYF.

The chain couples TRBV2 to TRBJ1-4, with a possible D match to TRBD1 (6 bases). V shed 1 base and J shed 8 bases, with 11 bases lying between them. The CDR3 has 14 amino acids. CDR1 and CDR2 from the germline V gene are SNHLY and FYNNEI. The CDR3 DNA reads as TGTGCCAGCAGTGAAGGACAGGTACGAGAAAAACTGTTTTTT. It encodes CASSEGQVREKLFF.

The V gene is TRBV5-1, the J gene TRBJ2-7, with TRBD1 matching 9 bases. The trim removed 4 bases at V and 1 base at J, leaving 9 bases unmatched. The CDR3 consists of 16 residues. Germline V CDR1 and CDR2: SGHRS, YFSETQ. The CDR3 DNA reads TGCGCCAGCAGCCCTTTCCGGGACAGGGAATCCTACGAGCAGTACTTC. This translates into CASSPFRDRESYEQYF.

The chain has TRBV5-1 and TRBJ1-5; perhaps TRBD1 as D (6 bases). The length of the CDR3 is 14 residues. The germline CDR1 and CDR2 sequences are SGHRS and YFSETQ. The germline V and J ends were trimmed by 1 base and 6 bases, with 11 bases remaining between them. The CDR3 nucleotides read TGCGCCAGCAGCTTGAGTGGCAGGGGTCAGCCCCAGCATTTT. Translating gives CASSLSGRGQPQHF.

This sequence joins TRBV27 and TRBJ1-5; 7 positions match TRBD1. Germline CDR1 and CDR2: MNHEY and SMNVEV (reference sequence). The J segment lost 5 bases and the V segment lost 3 bases, leaving 1 base of the junction unmatched. The CDR3 spans 13 residues. CDR3 loop: CASSFQGDQPQHF. The CDR3 DNA reads TGTGCCAGCAGTTTTCAGGGGGATCAGCCCCAGCATTTT.

The CDR3 DNA reads TGTGCCAGCTTGGGCTCTGAAGCTTTCTTT. Translation: CASLGSEAFF. The chain combines TRBV6-5 with TRBJ1-1, with D uncertain. Germline V CDR1 and CDR2: MNHEY, SVGAGI. The CDR3 totals 10 residues. Trimming stripped 8 bases from V and 6 bases from J, with 7 bases between.

This sequence joins TRBV11-2 and TRBJ2-1; the match to TRBD2 covers 11 bases. CDR1 is SGHAT, CDR2 FQNNGV, per germline. With 1 base clipped from V and 5 bases from J, the junction kept 4 bases outside the gene matches. The CDR3 runs to 16 residues. This CDR3 is CASSLVGTSGNNEQFF. The CDR3 DNA reads as TGTGCCAGCAGCTTAGTTGGGACTAGCGGAAACAATGAGCAGTTCTTC.

The chain couples TRBV10-3 to TRBJ2-1, with TRBD1 matching 7 bases. Germline CDR1 is ENHRY and CDR2 is SYGVKD. CDR3 length: 16 residues. The ends lost 7 bases at V and 0 bases at J; junction bases unmatched: 9. CDR3 coding DNA: TGTGCCATCACTAGGACAGGACCTAGCTCCTACAATGAGCAGTTCTTC. Translating it yields CAITRTGPSSYNEQFF.

This chain joins TRBV27 and TRBJ2-4; 9 nucleotides agree with TRBD2. The CDR3 runs 19 residues. Germline V lookup: CDR1 MNHEY, CDR2 SMNVEV (reference sequence). V shed 4 bases and J 0 bases; nucleotides not matched to a gene: 13. CDR3 coding DNA: TGTGCCAGCAGTTCCTCCGGAGCGGGAGGTACCATAGCCAAAAACATTCAGTACTTC. It codes for CASSSSGAGGTIAKNIQYF.

The gene calls are TRBV27 and TRBJ1-2; a possible D gene is TRBD1 (5 bases). Germline CDR1 MNHEY, CDR2 SMNVEV (reference sequence). The CDR3 loop spans 14 amino acids. Trimming left V 2 bases short and J 8 bases short, with 15 bases between. CDR3 nucleotides: TGTGCCAGCAGTTTAATCCCAGGGATATCGGGCTACACCTTC. This codes for CASSLIPGISGYTF.

The chain carries TRBV2 and TRBJ1-6, with 7 bases identical to TRBD1. The germline V gene has CDR1 SNHLY and CDR2 FYNNEI. The CDR3 has 19 amino acids. V shed 4 bases and J 4 bases; nucleotides not matched to a gene: 16. The CDR3 spells CASSGGDTGTEYYNSPLHF. The CDR3 region has the DNA TGTGCCAGCAGTGGGGGCGACACCGGGACAGAGTATTATAATTCACCCCTCCACTTT. Full variable domain (outside the CDR3, taken from reference TRBV2 and TRBJ1-6): EPEVTQTPSHQVTQMGQEVILRCVPISNHLYFYWYRQILGQKVEFLVSFYNNEISEKSEIFDDQFSVERPDGSNFTLKIRSTKLEDSAMYFCASSGGDTGTEYYNSPLHFGNGTRLTVT.

This clone was picked up one time. The V call is TRBV4-1, the J call TRBJ1-1; D possibly corresponds to TRBD1 (5 bases). CDR3 length: 13 residues. Germline loops: CDR1 MGHRA, CDR2 YSYEKL. The ends were cut back, 2 bases at V and 10 bases at J, with 14 bases in the middle. The CDR3: CASSQIQGTGAFF. The CDR3 DNA reads as TGCGCCAGCAGCCAAATCCAGGGTACCGGAGCTTTCTTT.